This passage covers 23 T cell receptor beta chains from one sample sequenced in a study of CD8 T cells in ankylosing spondylitis. From the 5' RACE reads, TCRdb called clonotypes with MiXCR, one entry per CDR3 protein. The sample includes 100,000 to 150,000 distinct CDR3 sequences, about an eighth of them seen just once. The sample consisted of blood, either unsorted or a sorted T cell fraction (not recorded which). All receptors derive from a female donor with ankylosing spondylitis or in good health (not recorded which).

The sample holds many counts of this clonotype. The CDR3 DNA reads TGTGCCAGCAACACAGGGGACACTGAAGCTTTCTTT. It is translated as CASNTGDTEAFF. This chain connects TRBV7-9 to TRBJ1-1; 7 bases fit TRBD1. There are 12 residues in the CDR3. Looked up from germline, CDR1 is SEHNR and CDR2 is FQNEAQ (reference sequence). The J segment lost 3 bases and the V segment lost 7 bases, leaving 2 bases of the junction unmatched.

V and J are TRBV2 and TRBJ1-1, with 10 bases that match TRBD1. The V gene's germline CDR1 is SNHLY and CDR2 FYNNEI. The CDR3 spans 13 residues. Germline trimming cut 7 bases from V and 4 bases from J; bases unmatched to any gene: 3. CDR3 residues: CASIRDRGTEAFF. DNA of the CDR3: TGTGCCAGCATCCGGGACAGGGGCACTGAAGCTTTCTTT.

The sample holds many counts of this clonotype. This sequence joins TRBV4-1 and TRBJ2-7; D gene uncertain. V was trimmed by 0 bases and J by 2 bases, leaving 14 bases between them. The CDR3 is 16 residues long. The germline CDR1 and CDR2 sequences are MGHRA and YSYEKL. CDR3 loop: CASSQEPHSSTYEQYF. The CDR3 DNA follows: TGCGCCAGCAGCCAAGAACCACACTCTTCCACCTACGAGCAGTACTTC.

This clonotype appeared many times. This chain uses TRBV12-3 or TRBV12-4 with TRBJ2-7, with D hard to call. The CDR3 has 14 residues. Trimming shortened V by 2 bases and J by 5 bases, and 13 bases separated the two germline ends. CDR3 DNA: TGTGCCAGCAGTTTAAACTTAGGGTATAACGAGCAGTACTTC. Amino acid sequence: CASSLNLGYNEQYF.

This clonotype was seen repeatedly, ten times or more. The CDR3 spells CSVGGNYNEQFF. CDR3 bases: TGCAGCGTTGGGGGGAATTACAATGAGCAGTTCTTC. The chain combines TRBV29-1 with TRBJ2-1; tentatively, D is TRBD1 or TRBD2 (5 bases each). CDR1 is SQVTM, CDR2 ANQGSEA, per germline. There are 12 residues in the CDR3. V was pared by 4 bases and J by 4 bases, with 8 bases between.

This clonotype was seen more than once but under ten times. At one of its ends the junction is not consistent with the germline gene, which may arise from a read error. This chain uses TRBV2 with TRBJ1-1; weak D call: TRBD1 (6 bases). Looked up from germline, CDR1 is SNHLY and CDR2 is FYNNEI. The CDR3 totals 19 residues. CDR3 DNA sequence: TGTACCAGCAGTTTGGGCTTCGGGGGCCGGGGGCTGGGGAACACTGAAGCTTTCTTT. This gives the protein CTSSLGFGGRGLGNTEAFF.

This clonotype was found many times. The chain carries TRBV6-5 and TRBJ2-1; possibly TRBD2 for D (5 bases). V was clipped by 3 bases and J by 8 bases, with 11 bases between them. Germline values: CDR1 MNHEY, CDR2 SVGAGI. The CDR3 runs to 13 residues. The chain's CDR3 is CASSYRDRDEQFF. As DNA, the CDR3 is TGTGCCAGCAGTTATCGGGATAGGGATGAGCAGTTCTTC.

There are many counts of this clonotype. CDR3 amino acids: CASSLAGTYYNSPLHF. In nucleotides, the CDR3 is TGTGCCAGCAGCTTAGCCGGCACCTACTATAATTCACCCCTCCACTTT. The chain carries TRBV7-8 and TRBJ1-6; D not certain. The CDR3 is 16 amino acids. Germline values: CDR1 SGHVS, CDR2 FQNEAQ. V was shortened by 0 bases and J by 3 bases, with 9 bases between the two germline ends.

V and J are TRBV4-2 and TRBJ2-5; possibly TRBD1 or TRBD2 for D (5 bases each). V was cut by 4 bases and J by 1 base, with 28 bases left in between. The CDR3 is 20 residues long. Germline CDR1 LGHNA, CDR2 YNFKEQ. In DNA, the CDR3 is TGTGCCAGCAGCCCCGGACTCCCCGGGACGGTGAGACGGTTCCAAGAGACCCAGTACTTC. This translates into CASSPGLPGTVRRFQETQYF.

This clonotype was recorded at least ten times. This chain connects TRBV30 to TRBJ1-1; a weak D match, TRBD1 (5 bases). Trimming cost V 1 base and J 6 bases, with 9 bases left between them. CDR1 GTSNPN and CDR2 SVGIG come from the germline V gene (reference sequence). The CDR3 loop spans 12 amino acids. The CDR3 reads CAWSAGMSEAFF. In DNA form, the CDR3 reads TGTGCCTGGAGTGCAGGGATGTCTGAAGCTTTCTTT.

The table lists this clonotype with many counts. The rearrangement links TRBV30 to TRBJ1-2; a possible D gene is TRBD1 (5 bases). The CDR3 length is 13 residues. The V gene lost 5 bases and the J gene lost 4 bases, with 14 bases spanning the gap. Germline lookup yields CDR1 GTSNPN and CDR2 SVGIG (reference sequence). The DNA of the CDR3 is TGTGCCTGGTCGACCCAGGGTGGCTATGGCTACACCTTC. The encoded protein is CAWSTQGGYGYTF.

This clonotype has a handful of counts. The V and J genes are TRBV19 and TRBJ2-4; no firm D call. The CDR3 covers 15 residues. In germline, CDR1 is LNHDA, CDR2 SQIVND (reference sequence). Deletions cut 5 bases from V and 6 bases from J, with 17 bases between. The CDR3 DNA reads TGTGCCAGTAGTGTCGGCGGCCCTGGTGGAAACATTCAGTACTTC. Protein product: CASSVGGPGGNIQYF.

This clonotype was counted between two and nine times. The rearrangement uses TRBV11-3 and TRBJ2-2, with D maybe TRBD1 (6 bases). Germline CDR1 and CDR2: SGHNT and YENEEA. V was cut by 5 bases and J by 5 bases, with 15 bases left in between. The CDR3 loop spans 15 amino acids. The CDR3 here is CASSLQGVGTGELFF. CDR3 sequence (DNA): TGTGCCAGCAGCCTACAGGGTGTAGGGACCGGGGAGCTGTTTTTT.

This clonotype has at least ten counts. The rearrangement uses TRBV20-1 and TRBJ2-7; D is possibly TRBD1 (5 bases). CDR1 is DFQATT, CDR2 SNEGSKA, per germline (reference sequence). The V end was cut by 6 bases, the J end by 2 bases, with 17 bases between. The CDR3 is 14 amino acids. CDR3 sequence: CSAPDRGRPYEQYF. The CDR3 DNA reads TGCAGTGCCCCCGACAGAGGCCGACCCTACGAGCAGTACTTC.

There are many counts of this clonotype. J is TRBJ1-2 and V is TRBV12-3 or TRBV12-4, with 11 nucleotides matching TRBD1. The CDR3 spans 13 residues. With 5 bases clipped from V and 8 bases from J, the junction kept 4 bases outside the gene matches. CDR3 sequence (DNA): TGTGCCAGCAGTCTAGGGACAGGGGGAGGCTACACCTTC. It translates to CASSLGTGGGYTF.

This clonotype occurred many times. J is TRBJ2-1 and V is TRBV24-1; TRBD2 matches at 9 bases. Trimming removed 8 bases from V and 6 bases from J; junction bases left unmatched: 4. Germline CDR1 KGHDR, CDR2 SFDVKD. The CDR3 is 13 residues long. The CDR3 loop is CATTASGTNEQFF. The CDR3 region has the DNA TGTGCCACCACGGCTAGCGGGACCAATGAGCAGTTCTTC.

This clonotype occurred many times. DNA of the CDR3: TGTGCCAGCAGCCAGGCGGGACAGGGGGACACTGAAGCTTTCTTT. The encoded protein is CASSQAGQGDTEAFF. The gene calls are TRBV3-1 and TRBJ1-1, with 11 bases matching TRBD1. This CDR3 spans 15 amino acids. J lost 3 bases, V lost 3 bases, and 3 bases had no gene match. Germline V lookup: CDR1 LGHDT, CDR2 YNNKEL (reference sequence).

This sequence joins TRBV19 and TRBJ1-5; the match to TRBD1 covers 7 bases. The CDR3 runs to 14 residues. CDR1 is LNHDA and CDR2 is SQIVND in the germline V gene (reference sequence). After removal of 7 bases from V and 3 bases from J, the junction contained 6 bases not matched to a gene. The CDR3 spells CASTAGTVNQPQHF. The CDR3 DNA is TGTGCCAGTACCGCCGGGACAGTCAATCAGCCCCAGCATTTT. The full variable domain, rest sourced from reference TRBV19 and TRBJ1-5, is DGGITQSPKYLFRKEGQNVTLSCEQNLNHDAMYWYRQDPGQGLRLIYYSQIVNDFQKGDIAEGYSVSREKKESFPLTVTSAQKNPTAFYLCASTAGTVNQPQHFGDGTRLSIL.

The genes are TRBV28 and TRBJ2-7; 10 bases match TRBD1. CDR1 MDHEN and CDR2 SYDVKM come from the germline V gene. The CDR3 totals 15 residues. V was pared by 6 bases and J by 4 bases, with 9 bases of the junction left unmatched. The CDR3 DNA sequence: TGTGCCAGCAGCTCGGGACAGGGGAGAGTATACGAGCAGTACTTC. Translation: CASSSGQGRVYEQYF.

This clonotype was detected ten times or more. The rearrangement joins TRBV7-9 to TRBJ2-1, with D maybe TRBD2 (6 bases). V was clipped by 6 bases and J by 8 bases, with 20 bases between them. The CDR3 length is 15 residues. Germline V gene lookup returns CDR1 SEHNR and CDR2 FQNEAQ (reference sequence). CDR3 in amino acids: CASSSGTHIVDEQFF. CDR3 in DNA: TGTGCCAGCAGTTCAGGGACTCACATTGTCGATGAGCAGTTCTTC.

This clonotype was counted ten times or more. The J gene is TRBJ1-2, the V gene TRBV6-1, with 8 bases identical to TRBD1. The CDR3 is 13 amino acids. J was trimmed by 7 bases and V by 3 bases; bases with no gene match: 4. The V gene's germline CDR1 is MNHNS and CDR2 SASEGT. The DNA for the CDR3 is TGTGCCAGCAGTGACAGGGGGCGGAGTGGCTACACCTTC. This codes for CASSDRGRSGYTF.

This clonotype was seen many times. CDR3 sequence (DNA): TGCAGTGCTCCTGTAGCGGCCAGCTCCTACGAGCAGTACTTC. Its translation is CSAPVAASSYEQYF. The chain couples TRBV20-1 to TRBJ2-7; D is possibly TRBD2 (6 bases). The CDR3 is 14 residues long. Germline lookup yields CDR1 DFQATT and CDR2 SNEGSKA (reference sequence). V was trimmed by 5 bases and J by 0 bases, leaving 14 bases between them.

This clonotype was counted between two and nine times. The gene calls are TRBV30 and TRBJ2-5; 14 nucleotides match TRBD2. The CDR3 has 14 amino acids. Germline V gives CDR1 GTSNPN, CDR2 SVGIG (reference sequence). Losses at the gene ends were 1 base for V and 10 bases for J; bases not matched to a gene: 5. Here the CDR3 DNA reads TGTGCCTGGAGTGCCGGGACTAGCGGGAGTGACCAGTACTTC. Translation: CAWSAGTSGSDQYF.